One sample yielded the 21 T cell receptor beta chains listed below, sequenced in a study of blood T cell repertoires in COVID-19 (dated by TCRdb to the early 2020s). The library was obtained by the immunoSEQ multiplex PCR assay. The table comes from immuneACCESS by way of TCRdb, which keeps in-frame sequences with V and J called. Part of the clones is missing from these tables; in studies checked, under half for an unresolved V gene and the rest for unknown reasons. This sample lists 150,000 to 200,000 clones; 80% to 90% were detected once. The ten top clones hold about 11% of the sample. The sample comprised peripheral blood. The receptors were gathered from a woman aged 40 to 50 with COVID-19, enrolled during active disease.

The chain carries TRBV7-9 and TRBJ1-5; the D is unclear. Germline-derived CDR1 and CDR2 are SEHNR and FQNEAQ (reference sequence). The CDR3 spans 15 residues. V gave up 3 bases and J gave up 4 bases, with 13 bases separating them. The CDR3 spells CASSLGTSPNQPQHF. The CDR3 DNA reads TGTGCCAGCAGCTTGGGCACATCCCCAAATCAGCCCCAGCATTTT. Full variable domain (outside the CDR3, taken from reference TRBV7-9 and TRBJ1-5): DTGVSQNPRHKITKRGQNVTFRCDPISEHNRLYWYRQTLGQGPEFLTYFQNEAQLEKSRLLSDRFSAERPKGSFSTLEIQRTEQGDSAMYLCASSLGTSPNQPQHFGDGTRLSIL.

The gene calls are TRBV7-9 and TRBJ2-1; maybe TRBD2 (5 bases). V dropped 1 base and J dropped 4 bases, with 17 bases sitting between them. This CDR3 region has 17 residues. Per the germline V gene, CDR1 is SEHNR and CDR2 is FQNEAQ (reference sequence). CDR3 protein: CASSLGGTRSGYNEQFF. CDR3 nucleotide sequence: TGTGCCAGCAGCTTAGGCGGAACTAGGTCGGGATACAATGAGCAGTTCTTC.

V usage is TRBV7-2 and J usage is TRBJ2-1, with 14 bases aligning to TRBD2. Germline trimming cut 6 bases from V and 1 base from J; bases unmatched to any gene: 8. The CDR3 spans 18 residues. Germline V gene lookup returns CDR1 SGHTA and CDR2 FQGNSA. The chain's CDR3 is CASRGGLAGASSYNEQFF. In DNA, the CDR3 is TGTGCCAGCAGGGGGGGACTAGCGGGAGCCAGTTCCTACAATGAGCAGTTCTTC.

The rearrangement links TRBV27 to TRBJ1-2, with 7 bases identical to TRBD1. With 5 bases clipped from V and 4 bases from J, the junction kept 1 base outside the gene matches. CDR1 is MNHEY, CDR2 SMNVEV, per germline (reference sequence). CDR3 size: 12 residues. CDR3 DNA sequence: TGTGCCAGCAGTGGGACAGCCTATGGCTACACCTTC. Amino acid sequence: CASSGTAYGYTF.

CDR3 residues: CASSPPSHLGVGELFF. In DNA, the CDR3 is TGTGCCAGCAGCCCACCCTCCCATTTAGGGGTCGGGGAGCTGTTTTTT. The chain couples TRBV5-6 to TRBJ2-2, with D possibly TRBD1 on 5 matching bases. Germline V gives CDR1 SGHDT, CDR2 YYEEEE. V lost 4 bases and J 7 bases, leaving 20 bases between the germline ends. This CDR3 is built from 16 residues.

This chain connects TRBV19 to TRBJ1-2; TRBD1 might be the D (6 bases). Germline CDR1 is LNHDA and CDR2 is SQIVND (reference sequence). The CDR3 extends over 14 amino acids. Trimming pared 4 bases from V and 5 bases from J, leaving 14 bases between. CDR3 sequence: CASSKGGRAYGYTF. The CDR3 DNA reads TGTGCCAGTAGTAAAGGGGGACGGGCTTATGGCTACACCTTC.

This clone was observed a few times. The rearrangement joins TRBV27 to TRBJ1-1; 9 bases align to TRBD1. The germline V gene has CDR1 MNHEY and CDR2 SMNVEV (reference sequence). This CDR3 has 14 residues. Trimming took 6 bases from V and 3 from J; bases not matched to a gene: 5. The CDR3 here is CASRYGTGHTEAFF. CDR3 DNA: TGTGCCAGCAGATACGGGACAGGGCACACTGAAGCTTTCTTT.

This sequence joins TRBV7-8 and TRBJ1-1; D gene uncertain. The CDR3 runs 13 residues. In germline, CDR1 is SGHVS, CDR2 FQNEAQ. Trimming removed 5 bases from V and 1 base from J, with 8 bases in between. The CDR3 spells CASSQQPNTEAFF. The CDR3, as DNA: TGTGCCAGCAGCCAACAGCCGAACACTGAAGCTTTCTTT.

The chain couples TRBV4-1 to TRBJ1-2; D remains unclear. Trimming cost V 1 base and J 8 bases, with 17 bases left between them. Germline assignment: CDR1 MGHRA and CDR2 YSYEKL. The CDR3 extends over 15 amino acids. CDR3 residues: CASSQGGGGLSGYTF. The CDR3 region has the DNA TGCGCCAGCAGCCAAGGGGGAGGAGGGTTGAGCGGCTACACCTTC.

This chain joins TRBV19 and TRBJ2-1; perhaps TRBD2 as D (5 bases). The CDR3 runs to 14 residues. Trimming removed 3 bases at V and 3 bases at J, with 9 bases between. Germline V gene sequence: CDR1 LNHDA, CDR2 SQIVND (reference sequence). The CDR3 DNA follows: TGTGCCAGTAGTATGAAAGCGGTCTACAATGAGCAGTTCTTC. Translating it yields CASSMKAVYNEQFF.

The rearrangement joins TRBV27 to TRBJ2-7; D perhaps matches TRBD1 (5 bases). The CDR3 length is 13 residues. Germline V CDR1 and CDR2: MNHEY, SMNVEV (reference sequence). V lost 3 bases and J lost 3, with 9 bases in between. In DNA form, the CDR3 reads TGTGCCAGCAGTTTTGGCAGGGACTACGAGCAGTACTTC. As protein: CASSFGRDYEQYF.

The chain carries TRBV19 and TRBJ2-3; TRBD2 matches at 14 bases. The CDR3 runs 13 residues. Germline CDR1 reads LNHDA; CDR2 reads SQIVND (reference sequence). V lost 10 bases, J lost 5 bases, and 2 bases stayed unmatched. CDR3 nucleotides: TGTGCCACGGGACTAGCGGGGGTAGATACGCAGTATTTT. Its translation: CATGLAGVDTQYF.

The rearrangement links TRBV5-6 to TRBJ2-7; 9 positions agree with TRBD1. Germline CDR1 and CDR2: SGHDT and YYEEEE. The CDR3 length is 13 residues. The trim removed 5 bases at V and 7 bases at J, leaving 7 bases unmatched. In nucleotides, the CDR3 is TGTGCCAGCAGTGGTACAGGGGGCGGGGAGCAGTACTTC. It translates to CASSGTGGGEQYF. Filled out from reference TRBV5-6 and TRBJ2-7, the complete variable domain reads DAGVTQSPTHLIKTRGQQVTLRCSPKSGHDTVSWYQQALGQGPQFIFQYYEEEERQRGNFPDRFSGHQFPNYSSELNVNALLLGDSALYLCASSGTGGGEQYFGPGTRLTVT.

This clone has just one count. This chain links TRBV19 with TRBJ2-5; the D gene is possibly TRBD2 (6 bases). This CDR3 is 14 amino acids long. The V and J ends lost 4 bases and 7 bases respectively, with 16 bases between them. Germline V lookup: CDR1 LNHDA, CDR2 SQIVND (reference sequence). The CDR3 reads CASSTGGPGRTQYF. The CDR3 DNA follows: TGTGCCAGTAGTACAGGAGGGCCAGGGAGGACCCAGTACTTC.

The chain recombines TRBV6-1 with TRBJ2-5; maybe TRBD1 (7 bases). This CDR3 comprises 16 residues. CDR1 is MNHNS, CDR2 SASEGT, per germline. V dropped 4 bases and J dropped 4 bases, with 19 bases sitting between them. In nucleotides, the CDR3 is TGTGCCAGCAGTGGACAGACAGGGAACGGGGGAGAGACCCAGTACTTC. Its translation is CASSGQTGNGGETQYF.

At least ten counts were recorded for this clone. This chain links TRBV30 with TRBJ1-4; 11 bases fit TRBD1. The CDR3 has 13 amino acids. CDR1 is GTSNPN, CDR2 SVGIG, per germline (reference sequence). The J segment lost 8 bases and the V segment lost 4 bases, leaving 3 bases of the junction unmatched. CDR3 in amino acids: CAWTGQGGEKLFF. DNA of the CDR3: TGTGCCTGGACGGGACAGGGGGGCGAAAAACTGTTTTTT.

The chain carries TRBV5-1 and TRBJ2-5; a weak D match, TRBD2 (6 bases). This CDR3 has 13 residues. The germline V gene has CDR1 SGHRS and CDR2 YFSETQ. V was pared by 3 bases and J by 5 bases, with 11 bases between. CDR3 sequence: CASSSGVQETQYF. CDR3 in DNA: TGCGCCAGCAGCTCGGGGGTTCAGGAGACCCAGTACTTC.

The V and J genes are TRBV7-3 and TRBJ2-1, with D possibly matching TRBD1 (5 bases). Germline values: CDR1 SGHTA, CDR2 FQGTGA. This CDR3 spans 15 amino acids. Trimming took 5 bases from V and 7 from J, leaving 18 bases between them. This chain's CDR3 is CASSLVPSTENEQFF. The DNA for the CDR3 is TGTGCCAGCAGCCTCGTCCCTTCGACAGAGAATGAGCAGTTCTTC.

The rearrangement joins TRBV19 to TRBJ2-1; the match to TRBD2 covers 7 bases. The CDR3 spans 15 residues. V gave up 10 bases and J gave up 0 bases; unmatched junction bases: 9. Germline CDR1 LNHDA, CDR2 SQIVND (reference sequence). The CDR3 DNA is TGTGCCACCGAATCTAGCGGCAGCTCCTACAATGAGCAGTTCTTC. Its protein is CATESSGSSYNEQFF.

This rearrangement joins TRBV28 to TRBJ1-2; 8 bases fit TRBD1. The germline CDR1 and CDR2 sequences are MDHEN and SYDVKM. The junction had 12 bases not matched to a gene; V was cut back by 5 bases and J by 4 bases. The CDR3 consists of 16 residues. The CDR3 sequence is CASSPPRDRFGYGYTF. The CDR3, as DNA: TGTGCCAGCAGTCCACCGCGGGACAGGTTCGGCTATGGCTACACCTTC.

The rearrangement uses TRBV9 and TRBJ1-1, with 7 bases that match TRBD1. Germline V lookup: CDR1 SGDLS, CDR2 YYNGEE. V was pared by 0 bases and J by 3 bases, with 5 bases of the junction left unmatched. The CDR3 covers 15 residues. CDR3 loop: CASSVGTDRDTEAFF. The CDR3 DNA reads TGTGCCAGCAGCGTAGGGACCGACAGGGACACTGAAGCTTTCTTT.